These 18 T cell receptor beta chains were all obtained from the same sample, sequenced in a study of shared clonotypes between healthy human individuals. In the naive CD8 group, cells lacked CD45RO and were positively selected for CCR7, so terminally differentiated effector memory CD45RA+ cells were left out. Assay used: immunoSEQ multiplex PCR; TCRdb lists only in-frame clones, some missing. Of around 2.1 million clones listed, about 93% are singletons. The material sequenced was naive CD8+ T cells from PBMCs. These receptors all come from a man aged 18 to 29 in good health. Some clones in this sample may be carry-over from other donors' samples.

This clone was detected once. The chain links TRBV9 to TRBJ2-7; maybe TRBD1 (7 bases). Germline lookup yields CDR1 SGDLS and CDR2 YYNGEE. V lost 0 bases and J 3 bases, leaving 13 bases between the germline ends. There are 15 residues in the CDR3. CDR3 amino acids: CASSVAGGTVYEQYF. CDR3 bases: TGTGCCAGCAGCGTAGCGGGCGGGACAGTCTACGAGCAGTACTTC.

The rearrangement links TRBV5-5 to TRBJ1-2; D might be TRBD1 (5 bases). Looked up from germline, CDR1 is SGHKS and CDR2 is YYEKEE (reference sequence). CDR3 length: 14 amino acids. V lost 0 bases and J 6 bases, leaving 12 bases between the germline ends. The CDR3 spells CASSLARGMDGYTF. The CDR3 DNA reads as TGTGCCAGCAGCTTGGCCCGGGGGATGGATGGCTACACCTTC.

V gene TRBV29-1 combines with J gene TRBJ2-1; 7 positions match TRBD1. The CDR3 has 16 residues. Unmatched junction bases numbered 10, after V lost 1 base and J lost 4 bases. Germline CDR1 SQVTM, CDR2 ANQGSEA. The CDR3 loop reads CSVEGVRDRVYNEQFF. In DNA form, the CDR3 reads TGCAGCGTTGAAGGTGTAAGAGACAGGGTGTACAATGAGCAGTTCTTC.

The J gene is TRBJ2-5, the V gene TRBV28, with TRBD1 as a possible D gene (5 bases). The CDR3 totals 15 residues. The germline V gene has CDR1 MDHEN and CDR2 SYDVKM. The germline V and J ends were trimmed by 3 bases and 3 bases, with 14 bases remaining between them. The CDR3 region is CASSFQDNGKETQYF. CDR3 DNA sequence: TGTGCCAGCAGTTTCCAGGACAACGGAAAAGAGACCCAGTACTTC.

The rearrangement links TRBV27 to TRBJ2-1; 7 nucleotides align to TRBD2. The CDR3 consists of 17 residues. V gave up 6 bases and J gave up 3 bases; unmatched junction bases: 14. Looked up from germline, CDR1 is MNHEY and CDR2 is SMNVEV (reference sequence). The CDR3 is CASSHQTLAADYNEQFF. In nucleotides, the CDR3 is TGTGCCAGCAGCCACCAGACCCTAGCGGCTGACTACAATGAGCAGTTCTTC.

V is TRBV21-1 and J is TRBJ2-7; TRBD2, the table's D call, lacks a check against the DNA. TRBV21-1 is a pseudogene segment. There are 17 residues in the CDR3. The CDR3 protein is CASITPSGKGSTYEQYF. CDR3 nucleotide sequence: TGTGCCAGCATCACTCCTAGCGGGAAGGGCTCAACCTACGAGCAGTACTTC.

The rearrangement joins TRBV7-8 to TRBJ2-5; either TRBD1 or TRBD2 may supply D (5 bases each). The closer fit of TRBJ2-7 to the DNA end suggests the J call may be wrong. Germline V gives CDR1 SGHVS, CDR2 FQNEAQ. There are 16 residues in the CDR3. The CDR3 spells CASSSRGRGGLYEQYF. The CDR3 DNA follows: TGTGCCAGCAGCTCGAGGGGACGCGGAGGACTGTACGAGCAGTACTTC.

The V call is TRBV27, the J call TRBJ2-1; 9 nucleotides align to TRBD1. The CDR3 is made up of 15 amino acids. V lost 6 bases to trimming and J lost 8 bases; unmatched junction nucleotides: 11. Looked up from germline, CDR1 is MNHEY and CDR2 is SMNVEV (reference sequence). CDR3: CASSERGTGRYEQFF. In DNA form, the CDR3 reads TGTGCCAGCAGCGAACGGGGGACAGGGAGGTATGAGCAGTTCTTC.

V and J are TRBV7-8 and TRBJ2-7, with D tentatively TRBD1 (5 bases). CDR1 is SGHVS and CDR2 is FQNEAQ in the germline V gene. The CDR3 runs to 14 residues. Trimming pared 1 base from V and 11 bases from J, leaving 18 bases between. The CDR3 DNA sequence: TGTGCCAGCAGCTTAGTTGGGTGGGGCGTTGTAGAGTACTTC. Encoded protein: CASSLVGWGVVEYF. The variable domain in full, with the rest retrieved from reference TRBV7-8 and TRBJ2-7, is GAGVSQSPRYKVAKRGQDVALRCDPISGHVSLFWYQQALGQGPEFLTYFQNEAQLDKSGLPSDRFFAERPEGSVSTLKIQRTQQEDSAVYLCASSLVGWGVVEYFGPGTRLTVT.

Comments on this clone: The identical CDR3 is also encoded by other nucleotide sequences in the sample. The chain uses TRBV7-9 and TRBJ2-3; D is unresolved. CDR3 length: 12 residues. CDR1 and CDR2 (germline): SEHNR, FQNEAQ (reference sequence). V shed 5 bases and J shed 3 bases, with 6 bases lying between them. CDR3 nucleotide sequence: TGTGCCAGCAGCCCAAGAACAGATACGCAGTATTTT. It codes for CASSPRTDTQYF.

The J gene is TRBJ2-1, the V gene TRBV27; 8 nucleotides agree with TRBD1. J lost 8 bases, V lost 6 bases, and 3 bases had no gene match. Per the germline V gene, CDR1 is MNHEY and CDR2 is SMNVEV (reference sequence). The CDR3 consists of 12 residues. CDR3 loop: CASRTGADEQFF. In DNA, the CDR3 is TGTGCCAGCAGGACAGGGGCCGATGAGCAGTTCTTC.

The chain couples TRBV7-9 to TRBJ2-5; TRBD1 is a possible D gene (5 bases). Germline values: CDR1 SEHNR, CDR2 FQNEAQ (reference sequence). V was cut by 2 bases and J by 4 bases, with 11 bases left in between. The CDR3 is 14 residues long. CDR3: CASSLTGFIETQYF. The CDR3 DNA sequence: TGTGCCAGCAGCTTAACAGGTTTCATAGAGACCCAGTACTTC.

The chain employs TRBV4-3 and TRBJ2-7; 7 positions match TRBD1. Trimming removed 4 bases from V and 2 bases from J; junction bases left unmatched: 5. The CDR3 is made up of 14 amino acids. Per the germline V gene, CDR1 is LGHNA and CDR2 is YSLEER. The CDR3 DNA follows: TGCGCCAGCAGCCCGGGGACAGTGACCTACGAGCAGTACTTC. This encodes CASSPGTVTYEQYF.

Details on this clone: Different DNA sequences within this sample yield the same CDR3. The gene calls are TRBV19 and TRBJ1-1; 7 positions agree with TRBD1. CDR3 length equals 11 residues. Per germline, CDR1 LNHDA and CDR2 SQIVND (reference sequence). V was clipped by 9 bases and J by 5 bases; unmatched bases: 3. The CDR3 loop is CASSTGTEAFF. The DNA of the CDR3 is TGTGCCAGCTCGACAGGGACTGAAGCTTTCTTT.

The chain has TRBV9 and TRBJ1-5; the D is unclear. This CDR3 is 14 amino acids long. The germline CDR1 and CDR2 sequences are SGDLS and YYNGEE. Trimming took 3 bases from V and 3 from J, leaving 10 bases between them. CDR3 region: CASSAEEFNQPQHF. As DNA, the CDR3 is TGTGCCAGCAGCGCGGAGGAATTCAATCAGCCCCAGCATTTT.

The chain links TRBV29-1 to TRBJ2-1; D perhaps matches TRBD2 (5 bases). From germline, CDR1 is SQVTM and CDR2 ANQGSEA. The CDR3 is 12 residues long. V gave up 5 bases and J gave up 8 bases, with 13 bases separating them. CDR3 amino acids: CSVPGVEDEQFF. The CDR3 nucleotides are TGCAGCGTTCCCGGGGTCGAGGATGAGCAGTTCTTC.

This rearrangement joins TRBV11-3 to TRBJ2-3, with unresolved D. Germline V lookup: CDR1 SGHNT, CDR2 YENEEA. This CDR3 spans 14 amino acids. Deletions cut 8 bases from V and 2 bases from J, with 14 bases between. The CDR3 sequence is CASSPGSLTDTQYF. The CDR3 region has the DNA TGTGCCAGCTCCCCGGGCTCACTCACAGATACGCAGTATTTT.

This rearrangement joins TRBV7-9 to TRBJ2-7; D tentatively fits TRBD1 or TRBD2 (5 bases each). V dropped 2 bases and J dropped 3 bases, with 8 bases sitting between them. CDR1 is SEHNR, CDR2 FQNEAQ, per germline (reference sequence). CDR3 size: 13 residues. CDR3 DNA sequence: TGTGCCAGCAGCTTACGGGACGTCTACGAGCAGTACTTC. The encoded protein is CASSLRDVYEQYF. The complete variable domain, with remaining parts taken from reference TRBV7-9 and TRBJ2-7, reads DTGVSQNPRHKITKRGQNVTFRCDPISEHNRLYWYRQTLGQGPEFLTYFQNEAQLEKSRLLSDRFSAERPKGSFSTLEIQRTEQGDSAMYLCASSLRDVYEQYFGPGTRLTVT.